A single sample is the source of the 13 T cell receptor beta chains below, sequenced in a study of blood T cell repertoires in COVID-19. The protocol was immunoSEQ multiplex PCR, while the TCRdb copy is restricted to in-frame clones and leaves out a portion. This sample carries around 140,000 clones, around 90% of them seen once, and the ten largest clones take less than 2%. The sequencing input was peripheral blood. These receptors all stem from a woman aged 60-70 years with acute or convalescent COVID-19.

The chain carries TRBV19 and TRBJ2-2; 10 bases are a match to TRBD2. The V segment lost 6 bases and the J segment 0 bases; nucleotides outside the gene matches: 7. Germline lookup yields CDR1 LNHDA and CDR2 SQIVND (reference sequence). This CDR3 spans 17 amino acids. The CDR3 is CASRELAGVTNTGELFF. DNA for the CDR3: TGTGCCAGTAGGGAGCTAGCGGGGGTGACGAACACCGGGGAGCTGTTTTTT.

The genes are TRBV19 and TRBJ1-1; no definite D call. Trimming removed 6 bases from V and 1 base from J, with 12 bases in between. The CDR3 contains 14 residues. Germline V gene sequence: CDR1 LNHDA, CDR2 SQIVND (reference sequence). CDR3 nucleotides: TGTGCCAGTAGCGTACAGCACCGGAACACTGAAGCTTTCTTT. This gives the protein CASSVQHRNTEAFF.

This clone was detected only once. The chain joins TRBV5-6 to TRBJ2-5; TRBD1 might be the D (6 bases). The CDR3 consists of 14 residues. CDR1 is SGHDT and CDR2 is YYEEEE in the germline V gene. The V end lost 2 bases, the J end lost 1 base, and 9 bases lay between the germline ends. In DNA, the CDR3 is TGTGCCAGCAGCTTCTGGACAGCCCAAGAGACCCAGTACTTC. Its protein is CASSFWTAQETQYF.

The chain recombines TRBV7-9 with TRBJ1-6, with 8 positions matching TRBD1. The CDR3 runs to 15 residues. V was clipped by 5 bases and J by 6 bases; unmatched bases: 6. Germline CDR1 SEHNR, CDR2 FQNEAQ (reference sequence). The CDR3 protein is CASSQGTGGNSPLHF. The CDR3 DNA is TGTGCCAGCAGCCAGGGGACAGGAGGTAATTCACCCCTCCACTTT.

CDR3 sequence: CASSLARSAGATYEQYF. The CDR3 DNA reads as TGTGCCAGCAGCTTAGCGAGGTCGGCGGGGGCCACCTACGAGCAGTACTTC. The V call is TRBV7-2, the J call TRBJ2-7; D may be TRBD2 (7 bases). The CDR3 has 17 residues. Germline V gene sequence: CDR1 SGHTA, CDR2 FQGNSA. V lost 0 bases, J lost 2 bases, and 17 bases lay in between.

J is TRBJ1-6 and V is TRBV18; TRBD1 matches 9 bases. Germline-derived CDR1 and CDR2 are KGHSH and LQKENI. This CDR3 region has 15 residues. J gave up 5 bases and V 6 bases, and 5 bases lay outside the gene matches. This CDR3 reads CASSLDRGNNSPLHF. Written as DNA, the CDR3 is TGTGCCAGCTCGTTGGACAGGGGAAATAATTCACCCCTCCACTTT.

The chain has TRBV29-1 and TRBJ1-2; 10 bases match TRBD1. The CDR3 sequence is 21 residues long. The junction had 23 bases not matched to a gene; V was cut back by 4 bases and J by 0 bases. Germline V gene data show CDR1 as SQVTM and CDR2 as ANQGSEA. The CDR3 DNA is TGCAGCGTTGGAAGGGCCGGTGTGAACCGACAGGGGGCCCTCACTAACTATGGCTACACCTTC. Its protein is CSVGRAGVNRQGALTNYGYTF.

CDR3 sequence reads: CASSQTLAGGKYEQYF. The DNA for the CDR3 is TGTGCCAGCAGCCAAACACTAGCGGGGGGAAAGTACGAGCAGTACTTC. The V call is TRBV7-2, the J call TRBJ2-7; the match to TRBD2 covers 12 bases. Germline-derived CDR1 and CDR2 are SGHTA and FQGNSA. The CDR3 extends over 16 amino acids. V lost 5 bases to trimming and J lost 4 bases; unmatched junction nucleotides: 9.

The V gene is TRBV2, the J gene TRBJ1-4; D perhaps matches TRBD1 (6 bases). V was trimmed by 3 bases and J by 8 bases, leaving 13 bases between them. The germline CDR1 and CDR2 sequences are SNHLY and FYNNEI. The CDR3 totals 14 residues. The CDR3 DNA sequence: TGTGCCAGCAGTGAGTTACAGGGAAACGAAAAACTGTTTTTT. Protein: CASSELQGNEKLFF.

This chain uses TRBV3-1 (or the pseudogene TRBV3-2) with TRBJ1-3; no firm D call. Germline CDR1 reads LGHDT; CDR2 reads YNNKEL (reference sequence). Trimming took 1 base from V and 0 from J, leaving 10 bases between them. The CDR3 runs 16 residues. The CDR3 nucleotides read TGTGCCAGCAGCCAAGTCAATACTATCTCTGGAAACACCATATATTTT. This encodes CASSQVNTISGNTIYF.

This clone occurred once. The CDR3 coding sequence is TGTGCCAGCAGCGTAGGAGGGTCTCGCGCTGAAGCTTTCTTT. It encodes CASSVGGSRAEAFF. The J gene is TRBJ1-1, the V gene TRBV9; no clear D gene. The CDR3 extends over 14 amino acids. Looked up from germline, CDR1 is SGDLS and CDR2 is YYNGEE. The V and J ends lost 0 bases and 6 bases respectively, with 12 bases between them.

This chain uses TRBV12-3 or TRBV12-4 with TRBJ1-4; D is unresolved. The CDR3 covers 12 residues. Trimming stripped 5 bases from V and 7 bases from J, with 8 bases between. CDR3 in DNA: TGTGCCAGCAGTCGTTCTTTTGAAAAACTGTTTTTT. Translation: CASSRSFEKLFF.

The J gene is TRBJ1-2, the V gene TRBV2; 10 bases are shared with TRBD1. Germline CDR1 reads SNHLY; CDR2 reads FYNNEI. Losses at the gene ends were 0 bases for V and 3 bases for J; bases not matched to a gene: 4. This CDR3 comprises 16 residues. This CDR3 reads CASSEAGTGVDYGYTF. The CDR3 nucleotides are TGTGCCAGCAGTGAAGCTGGGACAGGGGTTGACTATGGCTACACCTTC.